This is a list of T cell receptor beta chains from one sample in a study of cytomegalovirus exposure and HLA in healthy donors. Measured with immunoSEQ multiplex PCR; TCRdb has only the in-frame clones, and not every one. The table has 130,000 or so clones, roughly 89% seen once. Sequences were obtained from PBMCs. The receptor source for this set is a woman aged 18 to 35 in good health and CMV-seronegative. Each CDR3 is given with its conserved first and last residue. D genes are given only for firm matches. Clone size appears in some rows only: once, few, many, or a class for an expanded clone.

>TRBD1|TRBV13|17|TRBJ1-2|.
CASSLDGRDRGPDGYTF
TGTGCCAGCAGCTTAGATGGGCGGGACAGGGGGCCCGATGGCTACACCTTC
>TRBD1|TRBV6-5|15|TRBJ2-2|.
CASQFLRGHTGELFF
TGTGCCAGCCAATTTTTGAGGGGGCACACCGGGGAGCTGTTTTTT
>.|TRBV9|16|TRBJ1-5|.
CASSVGTRPRNQPQHF
TGTGCCAGCAGCGTAGGGACACGGCCACGCAATCAGCCCCAGCATTTT
>TRBD2|TRBV11-2|17|TRBJ2-7|.
CASSSRGTSGGAVEQYF
TGTGCCAGCAGCTCCCGAGGGACTAGCGGGGGGGCCGTCGAGCAGTACTTC
>TRBD1|TRBV2|14|TRBJ2-1|.
CASRGQGVYNEQFF
TGTGCCAGCAGGGGACAGGGGGTATACAATGAGCAGTTCTTC
>.|TRBV6-1|14|TRBJ1-3|.
CASSELVEGYTIYF
TGTGCCAGCAGTGAGCTCGTGGAGGGATACACCATATATTTT
>.|TRBV6-5|16|TRBJ2-1|.
CASSYSAGSSYNEQFF
TGTGCCAGCAGTTACTCCGCGGGGAGCTCCTACAATGAGCAGTTCTTC
>TRBD1|TRBV2|15|TRBJ1-2|.
CASRATGGRDYGYTF
TGTGCCAGCAGGGCTACAGGGGGAAGGGACTATGGCTACACCTTC
>.|TRBV6-1|14|TRBJ1-1|once
CASSIQRGGTEAFF
TGTGCCAGCAGCATCCAGCGGGGGGGCACTGAAGCTTTCTTT
>TRBD1|TRBV9|14|TRBJ2-5|.
CASGDEGQQETQYF
TGTGCCAGCGGAGACGAGGGACAGCAAGAGACCCAGTACTTC
>.|TRBV6-4|11|TRBJ1-1|.
CASTLPAEAFF
TGTGCCAGCACCCTCCCAGCTGAAGCTTTCTTT
>.|TRBV19|16|TRBJ2-4|.
CASSIRTTVAKNIQYF
TGTGCCAGTAGTATACGGACTACGGTAGCCAAAAACATTCAGTACTTC
>.|TRBV6-4|13|TRBJ2-2|.
CASSDPNTGELFF
TGTGCCAGCAGTGATCCAAACACCGGGGAGCTGTTTTTT
>.|TRBV21-1|14|TRBJ1-2|few
CASSKGMRVSGYTF
TGTGCCAGCAGCAAAGGGATGCGGGTTTCAGGCTACACCTTC
>.|TRBV7-9|15|TRBJ2-1|.
CASSKGWTSYNEQFF
TGTGCCAGCAGCAAGGGGTGGACCTCCTACAATGAGCAGTTCTTC
>.|TRBV2|16|TRBJ1-3|.
CASSALDRYSGNTIYF
TGTGCCAGCAGTGCCCTCGACAGGTACTCTGGAAACACCATATATTTT
>.|TRBV27|15|TRBJ1-4|few
CASSLTGFPNEKLFF
TGTGCCAGCAGTTTAACAGGCTTTCCTAATGAAAAACTGTTTTTT
>TRBD1|TRBV11-2|16|TRBJ2-7|.
CASSSPGKDRDFEQYF
TGTGCCAGCAGCTCCCCCGGGAAGGACAGGGACTTCGAGCAGTACTTC
>.|TRBV5-1|15|TRBJ1-3|.
CASRRAQGNGNTIYF
TGCGCCAGCAGGAGGGCACAGGGTAATGGAAACACCATATATTTT
>.|TRBV13|11|TRBJ2-7|.
CASSFYYEQYF
TGTGCCAGCAGCTTTTATTACGAGCAGTACTTC
>.|TRBV9|15|TRBJ1-5|.
CASSTSGGMNQPQHF
TGTGCCAGCAGCACCAGCGGGGGTATGAATCAGCCCCAGCATTTT
>TRBD1|TRBV29-1|14|TRBJ1-5|.
CSVVDREGNQPQHF
TGCAGCGTTGTGGACAGGGAGGGCAATCAGCCCCAGCATTTT
>TRBD1|TRBV23-1|21|TRBJ1-6|.
CASTHPLTGRSSRDQNSPLHF
TGCGCCAGCACCCACCCCCTGACAGGGAGGTCTAGCCGAGACCAAAATTCACCCCTCCACTTT
>.|TRBV6-5|15|TRBJ1-2|.
CASSLRGPINYGYTF
TGTGCCAGCAGCCTCCGGGGTCCCATTAACTATGGCTACACCTTC
>TRBD1|TRBV7-3|15|TRBJ2-2|.
CASSLNGDRGRELFF
TGTGCCAGCAGCTTAAATGGGGACAGGGGCCGGGAGCTGTTTTTT
>TRBD1|TRBV19|14|TRBJ1-2|.
CASKDRGRLNGYTF
TGTGCCAGCAAGGACAGGGGGCGTTTAAATGGCTACACCTTC
>.|TRBV2|15|TRBJ1-5|.
CASSELPQGFGPQHF
TGTGCCAGCAGTGAACTCCCACAGGGATTCGGGCCCCAGCATTTT
>.|TRBV7-9|12|TRBJ1-2|.
CASSDTAMGYTF
TGTGCCAGCAGCGACACAGCTATGGGCTACACCTTC
>.|TRBV2|15|TRBJ1-6|.
CASSEFQGSNSPLHF
TGTGCCAGCAGTGAATTCCAGGGATCAAATTCACCCCTCCACTTT
>.|TRBV7-9|13|TRBJ2-5|.
CASTDGAGETQYF
TGTGCCAGCACCGACGGCGCCGGGGAGACCCAGTACTTC
>.|TRBV29-1|13|TRBJ1-1|once
CSVEDNPGTEAFF
TGCAGCGTTGAAGATAATCCAGGGACAGAAGCTTTCTTT
>.|TRBV6-1|14|TRBJ2-7|.
CASSIPGQGYEQYF
TGTGCCAGCAGCATCCCGGGACAAGGCTACGAGCAGTACTTC
>.|TRBV6-5|15|TRBJ1-2|.
CASRPQGRAGYGYTF
TGTGCCAGCAGACCACAGGGAAGGGCTGGCTATGGCTACACCTTC
>.|TRBV29-1|13|TRBJ1-4|few
CSVGVGAGEKLFF
TGCAGCGTTGGGGTAGGGGCTGGCGAAAAACTGTTTTTT
>.|TRBV19|12|TRBJ2-2|.
CAGRNRFGELFF
TGTGCCGGTAGAAATCGTTTCGGGGAGCTGTTTTTT
>TRBD1|TRBV14|17|TRBJ2-1|.
CASSPGQGSPEYNEQFF
TGTGCCAGCAGCCCGGGACAGGGATCCCCTGAATACAATGAGCAGTTCTTC
>.|TRBV18|16|TRBJ1-2|.
CASSPPRGAPDYGYTF
TGTGCCAGCTCACCACCGCGGGGGGCGCCAGACTATGGCTACACCTTC
>.|TRBV18|15|TRBJ1-6|.
CASSPMEERGSPLHF
TGTGCCAGCTCACCGATGGAGGAAAGAGGCTCACCCCTCCACTTT
>.|TRBV5-1|14|TRBJ2-7|.
CASSATDTSYEQYF
TGCGCCAGCAGCGCAACTGACACCTCCTACGAGCAGTACTTC
>.|TRBV10-1|13|TRBJ1-1|.
CASSESMGARAFF
TGCGCCAGCAGTGAGTCGATGGGGGCGAGAGCTTTCTTT